This TCR beta chain stems from a study of blood T cell repertoires in COVID-19. In the study overall: COVID-19 samples, acute and convalescent, were from the United States, Italy and Spain. The cDNA or gDNA used as material had been derived from T cells, B-cell-depleted T cells, or PBMCs.

The CDR3 loop spans 15 amino acids. From germline, CDR1 is KGHSH and CDR2 LQKENI. Trimming took 5 bases from V and 5 from J; bases not matched to a gene: 8. How the authors handled the data: Researchers report that nucleated cell counts were estimated from reference gene primer amplification. Measured with immunoSEQ multiplex PCR; TCRdb has only the in-frame clones, and not every one. The V and J calls and the clone size are those of that table, but D and trimming were determined from the DNA. The data show over 100,000 clones, roughly 83% seen once. Source material: peripheral blood. The receptor comes from a woman aged 55-70 years with acute or convalescent COVID-19. The J gene is TRBJ2-7, the V gene TRBV18, with 11 bases matching TRBD2. The CDR3 region is CASSSRLAGRHEQYF. For the CDR3, the DNA is TGTGCCAGCTCATCTAGACTAGCGGGGAGACACGAGCAGTACTTC. The full variable domain, its missing parts supplied by reference TRBV18 and TRBJ2-7, is NAGVMQNPRHLVRRRGQEARLRCSPMKGHSHVYWYRQLPEEGLKFMVYLQKENIIDESGMPKERFSAEFPKEGPSILRIQQVVRGDSAAYFCASSSRLAGRHEQYFGPGTRLTVT.